This T cell receptor beta chain was captured in a study of T cells in Graves' hyperthyroidism and ophthalmopathy. Amplification targeted TCR beta CDR3 regions from RNA transcripts. First-round RT-PCR targeting the TCR CDR3 was performed with the HTBI primer set. TCRdb re-derived calls from the multiplex PCR reads in MiXCR, one entry per CDR3 protein. Found here are 650,000 to 850,000 distinct CDR3 sequences, approximately 19% of them singletons; the top ten hold approximately 15%. The ends were cut back, 4 bases at V and 4 bases at J, with 9 bases in the middle. The CDR3 contains 13 residues. CDR1 and CDR2 (germline): SGHKS, YYEKEE (reference sequence). With a duration under 2 months, the hyperthyroidism was newly diagnosed in patients aged 18 to 65. This clonotype was seen at least ten times.

This sequence was found in a woman between 50 and 59 years old with Graves' hyperthyroidism that later progressed to Graves' ophthalmopathy. This chain links TRBV5-5 with TRBJ2-1, with a tentative D call TRBD1 (5 bases). The sequenced sample was blood. CDR3 loop: CASSLQVYNEQFF. CDR3 nucleotide sequence: TGTGCCAGCAGCCTACAGGTATACAATGAGCAGTTCTTC.